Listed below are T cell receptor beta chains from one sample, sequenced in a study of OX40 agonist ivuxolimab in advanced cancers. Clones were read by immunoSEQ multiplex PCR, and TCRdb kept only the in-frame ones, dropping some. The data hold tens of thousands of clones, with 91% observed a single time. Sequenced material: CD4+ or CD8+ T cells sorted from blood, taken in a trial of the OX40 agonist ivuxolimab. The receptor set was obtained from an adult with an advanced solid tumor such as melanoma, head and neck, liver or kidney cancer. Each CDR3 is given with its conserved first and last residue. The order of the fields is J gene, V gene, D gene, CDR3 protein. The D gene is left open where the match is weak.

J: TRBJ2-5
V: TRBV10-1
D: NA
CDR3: CASITKGGSETQYF

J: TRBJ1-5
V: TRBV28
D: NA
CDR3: CASSFGAGAYSNQPQHF

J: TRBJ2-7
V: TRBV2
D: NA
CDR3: CASSPYSAYEQYF

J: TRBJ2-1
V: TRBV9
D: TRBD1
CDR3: CASSSRDRGLDEQFF

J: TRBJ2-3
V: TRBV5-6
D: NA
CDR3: CASSLSGATDTQYF

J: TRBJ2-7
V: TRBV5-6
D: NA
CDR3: CASSSTGREMYYEQYF

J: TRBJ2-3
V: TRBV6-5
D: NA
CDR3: CASSSSGTDTQYF

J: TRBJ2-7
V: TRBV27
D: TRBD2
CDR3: CASSLTAGASYEQYF

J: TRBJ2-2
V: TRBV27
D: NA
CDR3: CASSLSGQGWTGELFF

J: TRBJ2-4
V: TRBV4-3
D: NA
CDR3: CASSMWGDSLDIQYF

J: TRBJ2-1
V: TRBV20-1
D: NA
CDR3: CSARDGPGQFF

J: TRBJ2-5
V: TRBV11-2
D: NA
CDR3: CASSLFSYSRETQYF

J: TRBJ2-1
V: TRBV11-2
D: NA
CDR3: CASSFHGLDPYNEQFF

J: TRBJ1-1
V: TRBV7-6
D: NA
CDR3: CASSSLRNTEAFF

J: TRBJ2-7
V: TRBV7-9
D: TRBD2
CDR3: CASSLFPGGEQYF

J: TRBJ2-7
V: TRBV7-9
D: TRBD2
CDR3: CASSLPGLAGPYEQYF

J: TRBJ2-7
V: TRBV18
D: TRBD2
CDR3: CASSPRTLAGVGWYEQYF

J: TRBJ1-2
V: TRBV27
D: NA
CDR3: CASSVGRTNYGYTF

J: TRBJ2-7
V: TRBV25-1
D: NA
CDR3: CASSFLPAEGNYEQYF

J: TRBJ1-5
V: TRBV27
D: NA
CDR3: CASSVQGWNSNQPQHF

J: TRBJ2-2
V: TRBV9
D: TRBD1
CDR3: CASSVEGTGGTGELFF

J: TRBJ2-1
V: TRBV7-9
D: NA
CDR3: CASSHGRLDNEQFF

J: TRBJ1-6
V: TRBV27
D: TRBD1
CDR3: CASAVNRGGNSPLHF

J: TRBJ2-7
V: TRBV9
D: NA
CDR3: CASSETGYEQYF

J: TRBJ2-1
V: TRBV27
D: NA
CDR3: CASSLQGQGRWHVEQFF

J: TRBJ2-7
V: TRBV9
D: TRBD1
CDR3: CASSFRQGFDEQYF

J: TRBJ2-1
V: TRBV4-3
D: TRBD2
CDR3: CASSQDFSGRSFNEQFF

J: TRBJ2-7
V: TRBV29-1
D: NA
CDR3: CSVEAGISSYEQYF

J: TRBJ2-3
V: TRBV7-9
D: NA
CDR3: CASSPEVDTQYF

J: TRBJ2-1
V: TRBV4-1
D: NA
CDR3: CASSQAHGNEQFF

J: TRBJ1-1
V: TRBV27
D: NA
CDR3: CASSLLGSTEAFF

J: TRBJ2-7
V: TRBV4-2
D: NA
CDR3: CASSQTLGSWDEQYF

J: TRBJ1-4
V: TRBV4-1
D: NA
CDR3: CASSQVVDIATNEKLFF

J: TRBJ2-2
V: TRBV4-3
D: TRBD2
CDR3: CASSPILAGGAGELFF

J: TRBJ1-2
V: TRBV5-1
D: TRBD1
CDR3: CASSFSGTDFYGYTF

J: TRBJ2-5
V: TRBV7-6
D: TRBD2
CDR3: CASSLAIAGQETQYF

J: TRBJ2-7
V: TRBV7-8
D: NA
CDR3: CASSSGLGGVISYEQYF

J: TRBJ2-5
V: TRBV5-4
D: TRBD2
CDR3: CASSPLGAGLRETQYF

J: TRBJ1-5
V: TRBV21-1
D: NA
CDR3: CASSPRAWNSSNQPQHF

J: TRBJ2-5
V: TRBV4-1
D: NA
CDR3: CASSHTGRMNQETQYF

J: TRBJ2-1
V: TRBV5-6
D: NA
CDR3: CASSWILYNEQFF

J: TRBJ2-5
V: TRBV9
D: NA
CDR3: CASSVVAEDQETQYF

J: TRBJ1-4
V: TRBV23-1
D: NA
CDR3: CASSQLSSDGRNNEKLFF

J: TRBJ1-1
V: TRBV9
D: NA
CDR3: CASSVPPAGYTEAFF

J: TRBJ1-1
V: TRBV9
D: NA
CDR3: CASSGGNTEAFF

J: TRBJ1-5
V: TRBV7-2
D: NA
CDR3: CASGTVGFSNQPQHF

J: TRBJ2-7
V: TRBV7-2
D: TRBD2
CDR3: CASSLAPWREGPDEQYF

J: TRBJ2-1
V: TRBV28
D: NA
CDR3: CASNSYNEQFF

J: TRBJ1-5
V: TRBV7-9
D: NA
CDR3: CASSLYPNQPQHF

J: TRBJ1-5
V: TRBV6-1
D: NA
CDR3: CASSDLLLGVADASWAQHF

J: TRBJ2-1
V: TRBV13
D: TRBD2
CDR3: CASSGLAGTLQFF

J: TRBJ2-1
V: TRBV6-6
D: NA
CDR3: CASSFQDPWGRNEQFF

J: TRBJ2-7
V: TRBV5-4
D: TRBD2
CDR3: CASSWGGYEQYF

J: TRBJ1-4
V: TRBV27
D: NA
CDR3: CASSLTGSPKLFF

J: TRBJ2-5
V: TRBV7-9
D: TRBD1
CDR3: CASSINRDRGRETQYF